The clone carrying this T cell receptor (beta chain) occurred a few times. The antigen is undetermined. V was cut by 1 base and J by 3 bases, with 12 bases left in between. The germline V gene has CDR1 PRHDT and CDR2 FYEKMQ (reference sequence). The CDR3 runs 15 residues. Investigators prepared the TCR beta libraries by applying iRepertoire HTBI primers and Arm-PCR of CDR3 regions. Each CDR3 protein is one row after TCRdb ran MiXCR on the multiplex PCR reads. The table includes hundreds of thousands of distinct CDR3 sequences, 30% detected once. Time point defined: persistent/refractory GD, antithyroid drugs over 5 years with positive TRAb. There was RNA extracted from PBMCs, and the TCR library was made from it. American Thyroid Association guidelines served as the basis for diagnosing Graves' disease. This specimen comes from a study of regulatory T cells in long-lasting Graves disease. Overall study results and limits: It was possible that the small sample size reduced accuracy. Tissue studied was limited to peripheral blood, excluding thyroid tissue. New patients shared 1,000 or so public clonotypes, and persistent patients shared more, with approximately 2,500.

The genes are TRBV13 and TRBJ1-1; D might be TRBD1 (5 bases). Specimen: peripheral blood mononuclear cells (PBMCs), collected when the disease was refractory, from a patient treated with antithyroid drugs. The TCR was taken from a female donor with Graves disease. The CDR3 DNA is TGTGCCAGCAGCTTAGACAGGTCGTTGTACACTGAAGCTTTCTTT. As protein: CASSLDRSLYTEAFF. Looking up the rest from reference TRBV13 and TRBJ1-1 gives the full variable domain: AAGVIQSPRHLIKEKRETATLKCYPIPRHDTVYWYQQGPGQDPQFLISFYEKMQSDKGSIPDRFSAQQFSDYHSELNMSSLELGDSALYFCASSLDRSLYTEAFFGQGTRLTVV.